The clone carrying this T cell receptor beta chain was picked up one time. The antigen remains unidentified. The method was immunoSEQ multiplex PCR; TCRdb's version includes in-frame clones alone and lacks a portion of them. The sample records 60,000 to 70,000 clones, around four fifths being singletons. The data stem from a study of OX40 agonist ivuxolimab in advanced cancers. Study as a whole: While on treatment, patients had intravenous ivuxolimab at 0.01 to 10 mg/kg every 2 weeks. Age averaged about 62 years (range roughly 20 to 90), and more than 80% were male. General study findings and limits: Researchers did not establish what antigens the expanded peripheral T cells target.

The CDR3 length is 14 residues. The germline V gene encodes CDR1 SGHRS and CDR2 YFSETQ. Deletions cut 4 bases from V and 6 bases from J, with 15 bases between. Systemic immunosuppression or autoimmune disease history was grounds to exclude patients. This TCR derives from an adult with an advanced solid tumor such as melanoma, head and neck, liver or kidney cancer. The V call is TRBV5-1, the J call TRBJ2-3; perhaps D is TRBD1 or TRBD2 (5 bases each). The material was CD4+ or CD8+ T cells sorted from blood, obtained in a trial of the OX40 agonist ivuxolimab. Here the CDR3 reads CASSAYLGTDTQYF. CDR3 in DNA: TGCGCCAGCAGCGCCTATCTAGGGACCGATACGCAGTATTTT.